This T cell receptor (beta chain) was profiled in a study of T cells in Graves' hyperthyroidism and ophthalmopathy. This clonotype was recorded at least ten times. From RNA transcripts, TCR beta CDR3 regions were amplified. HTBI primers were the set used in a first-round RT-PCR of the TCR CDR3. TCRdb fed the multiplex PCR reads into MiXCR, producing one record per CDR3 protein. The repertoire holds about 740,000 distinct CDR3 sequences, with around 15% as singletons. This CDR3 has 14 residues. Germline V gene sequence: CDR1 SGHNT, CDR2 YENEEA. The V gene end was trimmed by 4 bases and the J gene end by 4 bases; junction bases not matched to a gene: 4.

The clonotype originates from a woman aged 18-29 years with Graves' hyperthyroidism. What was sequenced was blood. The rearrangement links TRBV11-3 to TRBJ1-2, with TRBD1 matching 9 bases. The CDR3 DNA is TGTGCCAGCAGCTGGGGACAGGGAGGCTATGGCTACACCTTC. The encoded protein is CASSWGQGGYGYTF.